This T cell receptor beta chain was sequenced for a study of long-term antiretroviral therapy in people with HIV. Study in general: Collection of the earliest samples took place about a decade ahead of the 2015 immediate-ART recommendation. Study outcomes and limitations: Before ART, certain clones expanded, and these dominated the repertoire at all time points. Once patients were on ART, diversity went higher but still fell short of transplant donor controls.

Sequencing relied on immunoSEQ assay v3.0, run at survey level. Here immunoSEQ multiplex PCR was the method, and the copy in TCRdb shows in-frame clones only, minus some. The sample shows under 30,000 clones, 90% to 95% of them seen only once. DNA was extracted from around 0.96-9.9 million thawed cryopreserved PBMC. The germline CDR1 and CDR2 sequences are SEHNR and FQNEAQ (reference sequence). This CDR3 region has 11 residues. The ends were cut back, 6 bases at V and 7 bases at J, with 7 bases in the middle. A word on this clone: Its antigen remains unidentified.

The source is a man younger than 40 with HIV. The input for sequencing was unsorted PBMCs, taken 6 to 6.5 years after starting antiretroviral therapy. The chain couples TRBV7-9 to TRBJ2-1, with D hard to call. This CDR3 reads CASRGWNEQFF. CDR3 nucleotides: TGTGCCAGCAGAGGATGGAATGAGCAGTTCTTC.